This TCR beta chain was retrieved from a study of T cell repertoires in cytomegalovirus infection. Study information: Matching HLA type and CMV infection were both indicated by public TCR beta signatures.

Overall study results and limits: HLA-C-restricted TCR beta clonotypes specific for CMV led the ex vivo response.

V gave up 4 bases and J gave up 0 bases, with 12 bases separating them. This CDR3 comprises 15 residues. CDR1 and CDR2 (germline): SEHNR, FQNEAQ (reference sequence). This clonotype was counted many times. The antigen remains unidentified. TCRdb redid the calling of the reads with MiXCR, one entry per CDR3 protein. The top ten hold 18% of the sample, which has roughly 230,000 distinct CDR3 sequences, 22% seen once. The rearrangement uses TRBV7-9 and TRBJ2-5; weak D call: TRBD2 (6 bases). The sequence was obtained from a human donor in good health (CMV status not recorded). Some clones in this sample may be carry-over from other donors' samples. The material sequenced was CD8+ T cells from PBMCs. CDR3 sequence reads: CASSSWTTYQETQYF. The CDR3 DNA sequence: TGTGCCAGCAGCTCCTGGACTACATACCAAGAGACCCAGTACTTC.